These T cell receptor beta chains were read from a single sample in a study of T cell responses to AZD1222 COVID-19 vaccine. Here immunoSEQ multiplex PCR was the method, and the copy in TCRdb shows in-frame clones only, minus some. The sample holds roughly 120,000 clones, about nine tenths seen once. The material was peripheral blood, obtained on day 0 of MenACWY control vaccination. These receptors all stem from an adult in good health. Both conserved end residues are part of each CDR3. Each record gives: clone size, CDR3 length, D gene, V gene, J gene, CDR3 protein, CDR3 DNA. The D gene is left open where the match is weak. Clone size is given for some rows only: seen once, a few or many times, or a class if the clone is expanded.

.	14	TRBD2	TRBV5-1	TRBJ2-5	CASSGGLAGETQYF	TGCGCCAGCAGCGGGGGACTAGCGGGAGAGACCCAGTACTTC
.	15	.	TRBV7-3	TRBJ1-2	CASSVYDIPDYGYTF	TGTGCCAGCAGCGTTTACGATATCCCTGATTATGGCTACACCTTC
.	14	TRBD2	TRBV7-9	TRBJ2-1	CASSPSGTLNEQFF	TGTGCCAGCAGCCCTAGCGGGACCCTCAATGAGCAGTTCTTC
.	17	.	TRBV11-3	TRBJ2-3	CASSLDVVGASTDTQYF	TGTGCCAGCAGCTTAGATGTCGTCGGGGCAAGCACAGATACGCAGTATTTT
.	12	.	TRBV19	TRBJ2-3	CASSARQDAQYF	TGTGCCAGTAGTGCGAGACAGGATGCGCAGTATTTT
few	15	TRBD2	TRBV11-1	TRBJ2-1	CASRQETSRGNEQFF	TGTGCCAGTCGCCAAGAGACTAGCCGAGGCAATGAGCAGTTCTTC
.	13	.	TRBV6-5	TRBJ1-1	CASRRDILSEAFF	TGTGCCAGCAGACGGGACATTCTTTCTGAAGCTTTCTTT
.	13	.	TRBV9	TRBJ1-1	CASSVSPATEAFF	TGTGCCAGCAGCGTGTCCCCGGCGACGGAAGCTTTCTTT
.	14	.	TRBV19	TRBJ2-7	CASSLRDGPYEQYF	TGTGCCAGTAGTTTACGGGACGGCCCCTACGAGCAGTACTTC
.	16	TRBD2	TRBV9	TRBJ2-7	CASSGSGLAGPYEQYF	TGTGCCAGCAGCGGCTCCGGACTAGCGGGACCATACGAGCAGTACTTC
.	14	TRBD1	TRBV5-6	TRBJ1-1	CASKWDRGDTEAFF	TGTGCCAGCAAATGGGACAGGGGGGACACTGAAGCTTTCTTT
.	15	.	TRBV5-1	TRBJ2-7	CASSAAGTPRREQYF	TGCGCCAGCAGCGCGGCCGGGACACCTCGGAGGGAGCAGTACTTC
.	16	TRBD1	TRBV27	TRBJ2-7	CASSLGGTGRRYEQYF	TGTGCCAGCAGTTTGGGGGGGACAGGGCGTCGTTACGAGCAGTACTTC
.	13	.	TRBV7-2	TRBJ1-2	CASSSTGIYGYTF	TGTGCCAGCAGCTCAACCGGGATCTATGGCTACACCTTC
.	16	TRBD1	TRBV10-2	TRBJ1-1	CASSDSGRGTNTEAFF	TGCGCCAGCAGTGACTCTGGCAGGGGGACGAACACTGAAGCTTTCTTT
.	10	.	TRBV12-3/TRBV12-4	TRBJ1-1	CASRLTEAFF	TGTGCCTCTAGACTCACTGAAGCTTTCTTT
.	15	.	TRBV5-4	TRBJ2-7	CASSLRAGGSYEQYF	TGTGCCAGCAGCTTAAGGGCCGGGGGTTCCTACGAGCAGTACTTC
.	14	TRBD2	TRBV30	TRBJ2-7	CAWSVGGSHYEQYF	TGTGCCTGGAGTGTAGGCGGGAGTCATTACGAGCAGTACTTC
.	17	.	TRBV24-1	TRBJ2-5	CATSDLQPGSVQETQYF	TGTGCCACCAGTGATTTGCAGCCCGGGTCGGTACAAGAGACCCAGTACTTC
.	14	TRBD1	TRBV18	TRBJ1-1	CASSRDRGNTEAFF	TGTGCCAGCTCCCGGGACAGGGGGAACACTGAAGCTTTCTTT
few	14	.	TRBV4-1	TRBJ1-4	CASSHRETNEKLFF	TGCGCCAGCAGCCACAGGGAGACTAATGAAAAACTGTTTTTT
.	13	TRBD1	TRBV10-2	TRBJ1-2	CASARDSDYGYTF	TGCGCCAGCGCACGGGACAGCGACTATGGCTACACCTTC
.	16	TRBD2	TRBV9	TRBJ2-1	CASSPTSGGSYNEQFF	TGTGCCAGCAGCCCAACTAGCGGGGGGTCCTACAATGAGCAGTTCTTC
.	15	TRBD1	TRBV4-2	TRBJ1-4	CASSQSTGGGEKLFF	TGTGCCAGCAGCCAATCGACAGGGGGTGGCGAAAAACTGTTTTTT
few	14	.	TRBV3-1/TRBV3-2	TRBJ2-2	CASSQGSNTGELFF	TGTGCCAGCAGCCAAGGAAGTAACACCGGGGAGCTGTTTTTT
.	14	.	TRBV4-1	TRBJ2-5	CASSQGDLQETQYF	TGCGCCAGCAGCCAGGGGGATTTACAAGAGACCCAGTACTTC
.	16	.	TRBV5-4	TRBJ1-2	CASSLVGREGDYGYTF	TGTGCCAGCAGCTTGGTGGGTAGGGAAGGGGACTATGGCTACACCTTC
.	16	.	TRBV21-1	TRBJ2-7	CASSKPIEDRFYEQYF	TGTGCCAGCAGCAAACCGATTGAGGACAGATTCTACGAGCAGTACTTC
.	14	.	TRBV9	TRBJ1-5	CASSVLDSNQPQHF	TGTGCCAGCAGCGTACTGGACAGCAATCAGCCCCAGCATTTT
once	15	.	TRBV6-1	TRBJ1-5	CASSDGQGGNQPQHF	TGTGCCAGCAGTGATGGGCAGGGAGGGAATCAGCCCCAGCATTTT
.	14	.	TRBV7-3	TRBJ1-2	CASSLMPGDYGYTF	TGTGCCAGCAGCTTAATGCCAGGGGACTATGGCTACACCTTC
.	14	.	TRBV4-1	TRBJ1-2	CASSQDLGTRGYTF	TGCGCCAGCAGCCAAGACCTGGGGACTCGTGGCTACACCTTC
.	15	.	TRBV19	TRBJ2-1	CASSSRRGINNEQFF	TGTGCCAGTAGTAGCCGTCGGGGAATCAACAATGAGCAGTTCTTC
.	13	.	TRBV11-2	TRBJ1-6	CASSLMGPSPLHF	TGTGCCAGCAGCTTAATGGGGCCATCACCCCTCCACTTT
.	12	.	TRBV7-9	TRBJ2-7	CASSAPGSEQYF	TGTGCCAGCAGCGCCCCAGGGAGCGAGCAGTACTTC
.	15	.	TRBV5-1	TRBJ2-1	CASSSRSAQIHEQFF	TGCGCCAGCAGTTCCCGTAGCGCCCAAATCCATGAGCAGTTCTTC
.	14	TRBD2	TRBV19	TRBJ2-7	CASSKAGGPYEQYF	TGTGCCAGTAGTAAAGCGGGAGGCCCCTACGAGCAGTACTTC
.	17	TRBD2	TRBV15	TRBJ2-7	CATGARLAGGHSYEQYF	TGTGCCACCGGAGCCAGACTAGCGGGAGGACACTCCTACGAGCAGTACTTC
.	14	.	TRBV4-1	TRBJ2-7	CASSQVPSSREQYF	TGCGCCAGCAGCCAAGTTCCTTCTAGTCGCGAGCAGTACTTC
.	13	TRBD2	TRBV30	TRBJ2-5	CAWSLAGVETQYF	TGTGCCTGGAGTTTAGCGGGAGTTGAGACCCAGTACTTC
.	14	.	TRBV5-5	TRBJ1-3	CASSLGYSGNTIYF	TGTGCCAGCAGCTTGGGCTACTCTGGAAACACCATATATTTT
.	11	TRBD2	TRBV10-3	TRBJ2-7	CAIGGAYEQYF	TGTGCCATCGGGGGGGCCTACGAGCAGTACTTC
.	14	TRBD1	TRBV7-2	TRBJ2-7	CASSEGQGPYEQYF	TGTGCCAGCAGCGAAGGACAGGGTCCCTACGAGCAGTACTTC
.	11	.	TRBV18	TRBJ1-3	CASSQGNTIYF	TGTGCCAGCTCACAGGGAAACACCATATATTTT
.	14	.	TRBV5-4	TRBJ1-6	CASRTTGNNSPLHF	TGTGCCAGCAGAACTACAGGGAATAATTCACCCCTCCACTTT
.	15	TRBD2	TRBV5-6	TRBJ2-7	CASSLAGLAWDEQYF	TGTGCCAGCAGCTTGGCGGGACTAGCGTGGGACGAGCAGTACTTC
.	13	.	TRBV7-3	TRBJ2-3	CASSTESLDTQYF	TGTGCCAGCAGCACCGAGTCCCTAGATACGCAGTATTTT
.	18	.	TRBV7-8	TRBJ2-6	CASRSPGYQLSGANVLTF	TGTGCCAGCAGGTCCCCGGGATATCAACTCTCTGGGGCCAACGTCCTGACTTTC
.	13	TRBD1	TRBV6-4	TRBJ2-1	CASSRDRGSEQFF	TGTGCCAGCAGCCGGGACAGGGGATCCGAGCAGTTCTTC
.	15	TRBD2	TRBV5-1	TRBJ2-7	CASSRDGRGSREQYF	TGCGCCAGCAGCCGAGACGGGAGGGGTTCACGCGAGCAGTACTTC
.	16	TRBD1	TRBV3-1/TRBV3-2	TRBJ2-2	CASSQRGTGFSGELFF	TGTGCCAGCAGCCAGAGAGGGACAGGGTTCTCCGGGGAGCTGTTTTTT
.	14	.	TRBV24-1	TRBJ1-2	CATSDMKGVYGYTF	TGTGCCACCAGTGATATGAAAGGGGTCTATGGCTACACCTTC
.	12	.	TRBV18	TRBJ1-1	CASSPLGTEAFF	TGTGCCAGCTCACCACTCGGTACTGAAGCTTTCTTT
once	11	.	TRBV18	TRBJ2-7	CASSPTYEQYF	TGTGCCAGCTCACCCACCTACGAGCAGTACTTC
.	14	.	TRBV2	TRBJ2-1	CASSSQDSYNEQFF	TGTGCCAGCAGCTCCCAGGACTCCTACAATGAGCAGTTCTTC
.	17	.	TRBV9	TRBJ1-5	CASSVGPGADSNQPQHF	TGTGCCAGCAGCGTAGGGCCCGGGGCTGATAGCAATCAGCCCCAGCATTTT
.	12	.	TRBV11-2	TRBJ2-5	CASSIDKGTQYF	TGTGCCAGCAGCATTGATAAAGGGACCCAGTACTTC
.	15	.	TRBV28	TRBJ1-1	CASIRRTGSSTEAFF	TGTGCCAGCATCCGCCGTACAGGCTCTTCCACTGAAGCTTTCTTT
.	15	TRBD2	TRBV2	TRBJ2-1	CASRETSGGYNEQFF	TGTGCCAGCAGAGAGACTAGCGGGGGGTACAATGAGCAGTTCTTC